The clone carrying this T cell receptor beta chain was seen only a few times. This record comes from a study of response to subunit inactivated influenza vaccine. TCRdb fed the RT-PCR reads into MiXCR, producing one record per CDR3 protein. The sample includes about 530,000 distinct CDR3 sequences, over 10% of them seen just once. The germline V gene has CDR1 MGHRA and CDR2 YSYEKL. The CDR3 runs 19 residues. V trimming: 4 bases; J trimming: 4 bases; junction bases outside the gene matches: 13. The chain combines TRBV4-1 with TRBJ2-1; 13 nucleotides match TRBD2. The sample here was PBMCs from blood, taken about 40 days after vaccination. The receptor's source is a man aged 45-65 years who received an inactivated influenza vaccine. DNA of the CDR3: TGCGCCAGCAGCCGACTCGGACTAGCGGGAGTGGCACGGTACAATGAGCAGTTCTTC. It codes for CASSRLGLAGVARYNEQFF.